Listed below are T cell receptor beta chains from one sample, sequenced in a study of cytomegalovirus exposure and HLA in healthy donors. Assay: immunoSEQ multiplex PCR; the TCRdb copy retains only in-frame clones and omits some. The data show about 150,000 clones, with 74% seen just once and 2.1% held by the top ten. Material for sequencing was PBMCs. All receptors derive from a man aged 25-40 years in good health and CMV-seronegative. Both conserved end residues are part of each CDR3. The order of the fields is V gene, clone size, D gene, CDR3 length, J gene, CDR3 DNA, CDR3 protein. The D gene is left open where the match is weak. Rows give clone size only sometimes, using once, few, many, or a class for an expanded clone.

TRBV27,-,-,14,TRBJ2-1,TGTGCCAGCAGTTCCGGCCAAATAGAGGATGAGCAGTTCTTC,CASSSGQIEDEQFF
TRBV27,-,-,13,TRBJ2-5,TGTGCCAGCAGTTTTTCACATCAAGAGACCCAGTACTTC,CASSFSHQETQYF
TRBV6-1,once,-,14,TRBJ2-5,TGTGCCAGCAGTCCCCGGAGGGGGGGGGAGACCCAGTACTTC,CASSPRRGGETQYF
TRBV6-5,few,-,14,TRBJ2-7,TGTGCCAGCAGTAGGGCGGAACAGGGTTACGAGCAGTACTTC,CASSRAEQGYEQYF
TRBV9,-,-,15,TRBJ1-1,TGTGCCAGCAGCGTAGGTCTCACCCAGGGGCCTGAAGCTTTCTTT,CASSVGLTQGPEAFF
TRBV28,-,TRBD1,21,TRBJ1-3,TGTGCCAGCAGTTTCCCCTATGCCTCCATTACAGGGGGAATAGAGACCAACACCATATATTTT,CASSFPYASITGGIETNTIYF
TRBV6-5,-,TRBD1,15,TRBJ2-1,TGTGCCAGCAGTTCCCCGGACAGGGTGTCCAATGAGCAGTTCTTC,CASSSPDRVSNEQFF
TRBV28,-,-,13,TRBJ2-7,TGTGCCAGCAGGATAGCAGGGTCCTACGAGCAGTACTTC,CASRIAGSYEQYF
TRBV2,-,TRBD2,14,TRBJ2-5,TGTGCCAGCAGGACTAGCGGGCTTCTAGAGACCCAGTACTTC,CASRTSGLLETQYF
TRBV13,-,-,14,TRBJ1-1,TGTGCCAGCAGCTTGGGGGGGCGCGGCACTGAAGCTTTCTTT,CASSLGGRGTEAFF
TRBV27,few,TRBD2,17,TRBJ2-2,TGTGCCAGCACCACCCTAGCGGGGGGGGCAAACACCGGGGAGCTGTTTTTT,CASTTLAGGANTGELFF
TRBV4-1,-,-,17,TRBJ2-3,TGCGCCAGCAGCCAAGGGTCATTGGCGGGGGCGGGAGATACGCAGTATTTT,CASSQGSLAGAGDTQYF
TRBV5-1,-,TRBD2,15,TRBJ2-1,TGCGCCAGCAGCACAGCGGGGGGAGGATACAATGAGCAGTTCTTC,CASSTAGGGYNEQFF
TRBV7-9,-,TRBD1,15,TRBJ2-5,TGTGCCAGCAGTCCGGGACAGCCGACACAAGAGACCCAGTACTTC,CASSPGQPTQETQYF
TRBV6-6,-,-,13,TRBJ1-2,TGTGCCAGCAGCATTCCAGGGGACTATGGCTACACCTTC,CASSIPGDYGYTF